This T cell receptor beta chain was sequenced for a study of CD8 T cells in Susac syndrome. As concerns this clonotype: The antigen is undetermined.

Random hexamers were used to reverse transcribe an amount of roughly 0.45 to 1 ug RNA. TCRdb processed the immunoSEQ multiplex PCR reads anew with MiXCR; each CDR3 protein has one entry. The table shows about 83,000 distinct CDR3 sequences, with 85% to 95% occurring only once. Study-wide points: In total CD8+ repertoires, approximately 17 Susac-specific public clones were found, and five or six in CD8+ TEMRA repertoires.

The CDR3 length is 12 residues. CDR1 is MNHEY and CDR2 is SVGAGI in the germline V gene. The sequencing sample was made of CD8+ T cells from PBMCs. This TCR came from a human donor with Susac syndrome. V gene TRBV6-5 combines with J gene TRBJ2-3, with D possibly being TRBD2 (6 bases). This CDR3 is CATGGTGVTQYF. Here the CDR3 DNA reads TGTGCTACGGGCGGGACGGGGGTTACGCAGTATTTT.